The next 27 T cell receptor beta chains were all read from a single sample in a study of cytomegalovirus exposure and HLA in healthy donors. This PCR relied on a set of 60 Vbeta primers and 13 Jbeta primers. Measured with immunoSEQ multiplex PCR; TCRdb has only the in-frame clones, and not every one. The sample has some 100,000 clones, about 86% seen once; the top ten hold about 2%. Sequenced sample: PBMCs. The source of these receptors is a woman aged 30 to 39 in good health and CMV-seronegative.

The chain combines TRBV11-3 with TRBJ2-1, with D unresolved. CDR1 SGHNT and CDR2 YENEEA come from the germline V gene. Trimming stripped 5 bases from V and 2 bases from J, with 7 bases between. CDR3 length: 13 amino acids. As DNA, the CDR3 is TGTGCCAGCAGCCCAGGTGCCTACAATGAGCAGTTCTTC. Translating it yields CASSPGAYNEQFF.

The chain couples TRBV12-5 to TRBJ1-5; possibly TRBD1 for D (5 bases). V lost 6 bases and J lost 0, with 18 bases in between. This CDR3 region has 17 residues. The germline V gene has CDR1 LGHNT and CDR2 FRNRAP. The CDR3, as DNA: TGTGCTAGTGGGACAGAAACCGATAATTATAGCAATCAGCCCCAGCATTTT. Protein product: CASGTETDNYSNQPQHF.

The V gene is TRBV25-1, the J gene TRBJ2-3; TRBD1 might be the D (6 bases). The CDR3 loop spans 15 amino acids. From germline, CDR1 is MGHDK and CDR2 SYGVNS. The V end was cut by 2 bases, the J end by 3 bases, with 12 bases between. CDR3 residues: CASSERRGSTDTQYF. CDR3 coding DNA: TGTGCCAGCAGTGAACGCAGGGGCTCGACAGATACGCAGTATTTT.

This rearrangement joins TRBV2 to TRBJ2-3, with 8 bases matching TRBD2. Looked up from germline, CDR1 is SNHLY and CDR2 is FYNNEI. Germline trimming cut 7 bases from V and 0 bases from J; bases unmatched to any gene: 3. The CDR3 is 14 residues long. In nucleotides, the CDR3 is TGTGCCAGCACAGCGGGAGTGAGCACAGATACGCAGTATTTT. Residues: CASTAGVSTDTQYF.

The CDR3, as DNA: TGCAGCGCTTACTACCGACAGGGCGGTATCAATGAGCAGTTCTTC. Translating gives CSAYYRQGGINEQFF. The V call is TRBV29-1, the J call TRBJ2-1; TRBD1 matches at 7 bases. The CDR3 contains 15 residues. Germline values: CDR1 SQVTM, CDR2 ANQGSEA. With V trimmed by 7 bases and J by 6 bases, 15 bases remained unmatched.

V and J are TRBV19 and TRBJ2-2; TRBD2 aligns across 14 bases. V gave up 1 base and J gave up 2 bases; unmatched junction bases: 12. Germline V CDR1 and CDR2: LNHDA, SQIVND (reference sequence). The CDR3 contains 21 residues. In DNA form, the CDR3 reads TGTGCCAGTAGTATAGTTATCCCCGGGACTAGCGGGAGTGTTAACACCGGGGAGCTGTTTTTT. Translated, it gives CASSIVIPGTSGSVNTGELFF.

As concerns this clone: At the DNA level, this CDR3 is encoded by other sequences in the same sample as well. This chain's CDR3 is CASSYDRGEGYTF. CDR3 coding DNA: TGTGCCAGCAGTTACGACCGGGGAGAGGGCTACACCTTC. This chain uses TRBV6-5 with TRBJ1-2, with no clear D. Trimming left V 2 bases short and J 8 bases short, with 12 bases between. The CDR3 sequence is 13 residues long. CDR1 and CDR2 from the germline V gene are MNHEY and SVGAGI.

The chain combines TRBV5-5 with TRBJ1-1, with D unclear. Deletions cut 3 bases from V and 2 bases from J, with 8 bases between. Germline loops: CDR1 SGHKS, CDR2 YYEKEE (reference sequence). This CDR3 has 13 residues. The DNA of the CDR3 is TGTGCCAGCAGCTGGCAAGTAAACACTGAAGCTTTCTTT. Protein: CASSWQVNTEAFF.

The V call is TRBV28, the J call TRBJ2-3, with 14 bases that match TRBD2. Germline trimming cut 5 bases from V and 2 bases from J; bases unmatched to any gene: 6. There are 17 residues in the CDR3. From germline, CDR1 is MDHEN and CDR2 SYDVKM. The CDR3 is CASSTWTSGRNTDTQYF. Written as DNA, the CDR3 is TGTGCCAGCAGTACTTGGACTAGCGGGAGGAACACAGATACGCAGTATTTT.

The rearrangement uses TRBV5-1 and TRBJ2-3; the D gene is possibly TRBD1 (6 bases). Trimming cost V 4 bases and J 11 bases, with 20 bases left between them. The CDR3 is made up of 14 amino acids. CDR1 SGHRS and CDR2 YFSETQ come from the germline V gene. The CDR3 loop is CASSLRDTPLLQYF. The CDR3 DNA sequence: TGCGCCAGCAGCCTCCGGGACACCCCTTTGTTGCAGTATTTT.

The table lists this clone with a count of one. The V and J genes are TRBV27 and TRBJ2-1, with 14 positions matching TRBD2. Germline CDR1 and CDR2: MNHEY and SMNVEV (reference sequence). There are 15 residues in the CDR3. Losses at the gene ends were 6 bases for V and 7 bases for J; bases not matched to a gene: 5. The CDR3 sequence is CASSPGTSGRNEQFF. CDR3 nucleotide sequence: TGTGCCAGCAGCCCTGGGACTAGCGGGAGAAATGAGCAGTTCTTC.

This sequence joins TRBV9 and TRBJ2-1; D is possibly TRBD2 (6 bases). The CDR3 contains 16 residues. Germline V gene sequence: CDR1 SGDLS, CDR2 YYNGEE. Between the trimmed V and J ends, which lost 2 bases and 7 bases, there was a span of 19 bases. CDR3 in DNA: TGTGCCAGCAGCGTGGCTGCGACTAGTTCCCAAAATGAGCAGTTCTTC. Its protein product is CASSVAATSSQNEQFF.

This chain links TRBV2 with TRBJ2-7; 7 bases align to TRBD1. Germline loops: CDR1 SNHLY, CDR2 FYNNEI. The J segment lost 3 bases and the V segment lost 11 bases, leaving 7 bases of the junction unmatched. The CDR3 spans 12 residues. The CDR3, as DNA: TGTGCCGCTGGGGACAGATACTACGAGCAGTACTTC. Residues: CAAGDRYYEQYF.

The rearrangement uses TRBV19 and TRBJ2-7, with D possibly TRBD2 on 5 matching bases. V gave up 4 bases and J gave up 1 base, with 8 bases separating them. There are 13 residues in the CDR3. The germline gives CDR1 LNHDA, CDR2 SQIVND (reference sequence). The CDR3 DNA is TGTGCCAGTAGTAACGGGGTATCCTACGAGCAGTACTTC. Amino acid sequence: CASSNGVSYEQYF.

The rearrangement uses TRBV27 and TRBJ2-7, with D tentatively TRBD1 (5 bases). The CDR3 sequence is 13 residues long. The V end lost 1 base, the J end lost 6 bases, and 10 bases lay between the germline ends. Germline CDR1 reads MNHEY; CDR2 reads SMNVEV (reference sequence). CDR3 nucleotides: TGTGCCAGCAGTTTATTTCAGGGCGGCGAGCAGTACTTC. Translating gives CASSLFQGGEQYF.

J is TRBJ2-7 and V is TRBV6-5, with 9 bases that match TRBD2. CDR1 is MNHEY and CDR2 is SVGAGI in the germline V gene. Trimming at V came to 0 bases and at J to 7 bases, leaving 10 bases not matched to a gene. The CDR3 totals 16 residues. The CDR3 loop is CASSYSGGRALGEQYF. CDR3 in DNA: TGTGCCAGCAGTTACTCGGGCGGGAGGGCCCTCGGGGAGCAGTACTTC.

The CDR3 region is CASTPGVRETQYF. DNA of the CDR3: TGTGCCAGCACCCCGGGAGTAAGGGAGACCCAGTACTTC. The chain links TRBV7-9 to TRBJ2-5, with D possibly matching TRBD2 (6 bases). Germline V gene lookup returns CDR1 SEHNR and CDR2 FQNEAQ (reference sequence). The CDR3 runs to 13 residues. The V gene lost 7 bases and the J gene lost 5 bases, with 14 bases spanning the gap. Using reference TRBV7-9 and TRBJ2-5 for the parts outside the CDR3, the full variable domain is DTGVSQNPRHKITKRGQNVTFRCDPISEHNRLYWYRQTLGQGPEFLTYFQNEAQLEKSRLLSDRFSAERPKGSFSTLEIQRTEQGDSAMYLCASTPGVRETQYFGPGTRLLVL.

This chain connects TRBV27 to TRBJ2-3, with D perhaps TRBD2 (5 bases). Per germline, CDR1 MNHEY and CDR2 SMNVEV (reference sequence). Trimming removed 5 bases from V and 4 bases from J, with 16 bases in between. The CDR3 is made up of 15 amino acids. This CDR3 is CASSEDPGGADTQYF. CDR3 coding DNA: TGTGCCAGCAGTGAGGACCCTGGAGGTGCAGATACGCAGTATTTT.

The chain uses TRBV28 and TRBJ1-5; 12 bases agree with TRBD1. The J segment lost 6 bases and the V segment lost 6 bases, leaving 6 bases of the junction unmatched. Germline V gene data show CDR1 as MDHEN and CDR2 as SYDVKM. The CDR3 spans 15 residues. The CDR3 spells CASRTGQGATQPQHF. CDR3 coding DNA: TGTGCCAGCAGGACGGGACAGGGGGCAACTCAGCCCCAGCATTTT.

This clone was picked up a small number of times. This rearrangement joins TRBV19 to TRBJ1-4; TRBD1 might be the D (6 bases). The CDR3 totals 13 residues. Germline CDR1 is LNHDA and CDR2 is SQIVND (reference sequence). The V and J ends lost 8 bases and 7 bases respectively, with 14 bases between them. The CDR3 DNA sequence: TGTGCCAGTGTCGGTGGGGGCCTTGAAAAACTGTTTTTT. This encodes CASVGGGLEKLFF.

V gene TRBV27 combines with J gene TRBJ2-1, with D maybe TRBD2 (6 bases). The CDR3 runs to 14 residues. Trimming took 7 bases from V and 5 from J, leaving 15 bases between them. Germline values: CDR1 MNHEY, CDR2 SMNVEV (reference sequence). The CDR3 DNA sequence: TGTGCCAGCAATGGGGCGGGACCCCACAATGAGCAGTTCTTC. Its translation: CASNGAGPHNEQFF.

J is TRBJ2-7 and V is TRBV6-1, with 7 bases matching TRBD1. V trimming: 2 bases; J trimming: 3 bases; junction bases outside the gene matches: 4. The CDR3 has 14 amino acids. Per germline, CDR1 MNHNS and CDR2 SASEGT. Here the CDR3 reads CASSEYRGYYEQYF. The CDR3 region has the DNA TGTGCCAGCAGTGAATACAGGGGTTACTACGAGCAGTACTTC.

This chain uses TRBV7-2 with TRBJ2-1; 8 nucleotides align to TRBD2. With V trimmed by 1 base and J by 1 base, 0 bases remained unmatched. The CDR3 loop spans 15 amino acids. Germline loops: CDR1 SGHTA, CDR2 FQGNSA. The DNA for the CDR3 is TGTGCCAGCAGCTTAGGCGGGGGGTCCTACAATGAGCAGTTCTTC. Residues: CASSLGGGSYNEQFF.

The chain uses TRBV19 and TRBJ2-5; D is perhaps TRBD2 (5 bases). Germline V lookup: CDR1 LNHDA, CDR2 SQIVND (reference sequence). The CDR3 sequence is 15 residues long. V lost 1 base and J 5 bases, leaving 14 bases between the germline ends. For the CDR3, the DNA is TGTGCCAGTAGTATAGGGGTAGCGCGTTTGGAGACCCAGTACTTC. This sequence encodes CASSIGVARLETQYF.

The rearrangement uses TRBV18 and TRBJ2-1, with TRBD2 identical over 14 bases. The CDR3 runs 15 residues. V shed 6 bases, J shed 10 bases, and the junction held 8 bases outside the gene matches. Per germline, CDR1 KGHSH and CDR2 LQKENI. The CDR3 coding sequence is TGTGCCAGCTCGCCGGGACTAGCGGGAGCAGAGGAGCAGTTCTTC. This translates into CASSPGLAGAEEQFF.

The chain carries TRBV5-1 and TRBJ2-5; 7 positions match TRBD2. The CDR3 has 16 amino acids. V shed 4 bases and J 1 base; nucleotides not matched to a gene: 10. In germline, CDR1 is SGHRS, CDR2 YFSETQ. The CDR3 sequence: CASSPSPTSAQETQYF. The CDR3 coding sequence is TGCGCCAGCAGCCCCTCACCTACTAGCGCCCAAGAGACCCAGTACTTC. The full variable domain, its missing parts supplied by reference TRBV5-1 and TRBJ2-5, is KAGVTQTPRYLIKTRGQQVTLSCSPISGHRSVSWYQQTPGQGLQFLFEYFSETQRNKGNFPGRFSGRQFSNSRSEMNVSTLELGDSALYLCASSPSPTSAQETQYFGPGTRLLVL.

The rearrangement joins TRBV5-4 to TRBJ2-1; 7 nucleotides agree with TRBD2. Germline V gene data show CDR1 as SGHNT and CDR2 as YYREEE (reference sequence). This CDR3 spans 16 amino acids. V gave up 3 bases and J gave up 4 bases; unmatched junction bases: 10. This chain's CDR3 is CASSSPPAGEYNEQFF. CDR3 DNA sequence: TGTGCCAGCAGCTCACCCCCGGCGGGGGAGTACAATGAGCAGTTCTTC.